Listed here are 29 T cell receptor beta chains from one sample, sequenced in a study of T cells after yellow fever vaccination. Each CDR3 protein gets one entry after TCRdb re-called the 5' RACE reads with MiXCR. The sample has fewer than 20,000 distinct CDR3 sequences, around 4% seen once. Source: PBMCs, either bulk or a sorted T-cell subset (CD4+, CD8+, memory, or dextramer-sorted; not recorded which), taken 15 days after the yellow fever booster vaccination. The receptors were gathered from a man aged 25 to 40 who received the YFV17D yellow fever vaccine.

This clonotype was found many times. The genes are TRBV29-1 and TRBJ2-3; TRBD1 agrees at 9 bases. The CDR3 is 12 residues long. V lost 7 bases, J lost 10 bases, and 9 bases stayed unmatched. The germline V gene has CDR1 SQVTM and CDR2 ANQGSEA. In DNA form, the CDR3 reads TGCAGCGCCGGGACAGGGCTTCATGCGCAGTATTTT. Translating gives CSAGTGLHAQYF.

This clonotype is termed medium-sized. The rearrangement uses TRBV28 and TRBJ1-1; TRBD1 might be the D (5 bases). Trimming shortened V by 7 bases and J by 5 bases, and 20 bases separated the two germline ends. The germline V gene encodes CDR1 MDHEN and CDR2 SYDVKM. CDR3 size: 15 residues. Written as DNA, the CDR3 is TGTGCCAGCACCCCCCCGAGGGACCGAGGGACTGAAGCTTTCTTT. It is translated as CASTPPRDRGTEAFF.

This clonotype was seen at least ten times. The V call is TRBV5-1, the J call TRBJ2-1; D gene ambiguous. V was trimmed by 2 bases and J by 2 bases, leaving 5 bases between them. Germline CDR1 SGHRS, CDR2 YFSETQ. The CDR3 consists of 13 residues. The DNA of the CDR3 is TGCGCCAGCAGCTTCGAGGCCTACAATGAGCAGTTCTTC. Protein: CASSFEAYNEQFF.

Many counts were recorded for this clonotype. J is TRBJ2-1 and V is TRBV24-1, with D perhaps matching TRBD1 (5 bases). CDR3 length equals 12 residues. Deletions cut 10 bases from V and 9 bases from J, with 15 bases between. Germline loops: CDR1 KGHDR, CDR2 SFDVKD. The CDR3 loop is CATAIPGSEQFF. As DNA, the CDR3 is TGTGCCACGGCGATACCAGGGTCTGAGCAGTTCTTC.

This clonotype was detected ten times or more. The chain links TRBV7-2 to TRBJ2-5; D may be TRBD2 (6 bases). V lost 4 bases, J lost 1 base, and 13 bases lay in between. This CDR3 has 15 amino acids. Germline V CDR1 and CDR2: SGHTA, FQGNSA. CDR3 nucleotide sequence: TGTGCCAGCAGCTCTAGTCGGGGACTCCAAGAGACCCAGTACTTC. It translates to CASSSSRGLQETQYF.

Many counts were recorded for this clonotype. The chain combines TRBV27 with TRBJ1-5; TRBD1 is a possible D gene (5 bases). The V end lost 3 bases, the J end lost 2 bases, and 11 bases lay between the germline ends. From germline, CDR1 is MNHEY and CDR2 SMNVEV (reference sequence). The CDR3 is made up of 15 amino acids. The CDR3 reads CASSLTAWGNQPQHF. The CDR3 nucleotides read TGTGCCAGCAGTTTGACAGCGTGGGGCAATCAGCCCCAGCATTTT.

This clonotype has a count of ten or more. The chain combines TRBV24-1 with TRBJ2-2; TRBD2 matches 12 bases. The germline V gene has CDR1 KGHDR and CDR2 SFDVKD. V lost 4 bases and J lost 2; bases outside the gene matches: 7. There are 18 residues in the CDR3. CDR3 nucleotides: TGTGCCACCAGTGACCACGGACTAGCGGGACGCAACACCGGGGAGCTGTTTTTT. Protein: CATSDHGLAGRNTGELFF.

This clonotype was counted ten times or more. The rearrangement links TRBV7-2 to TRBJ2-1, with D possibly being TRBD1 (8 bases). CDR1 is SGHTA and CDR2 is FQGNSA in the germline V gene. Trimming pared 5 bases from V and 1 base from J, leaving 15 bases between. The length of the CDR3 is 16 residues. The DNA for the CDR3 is TGTGCCAGCAGCAAAACAGGGGGGGGATCCTACAATGAGCAGTTCTTC. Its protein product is CASSKTGGGSYNEQFF.

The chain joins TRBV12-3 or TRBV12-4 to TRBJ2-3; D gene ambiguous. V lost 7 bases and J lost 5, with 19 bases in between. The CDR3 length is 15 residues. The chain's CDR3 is CASTPAAGALDTQYF. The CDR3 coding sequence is TGTGCCAGCACCCCCGCGGCAGGAGCCCTAGATACGCAGTATTTT.

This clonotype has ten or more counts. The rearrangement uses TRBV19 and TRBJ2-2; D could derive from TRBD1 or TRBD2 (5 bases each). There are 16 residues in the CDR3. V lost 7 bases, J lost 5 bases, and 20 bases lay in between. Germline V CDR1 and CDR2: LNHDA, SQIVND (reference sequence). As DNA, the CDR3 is TGTGCCAGTATGGGGGAAGTGAATTCACAGACCGGGGAGCTGTTTTTT. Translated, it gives CASMGEVNSQTGELFF.

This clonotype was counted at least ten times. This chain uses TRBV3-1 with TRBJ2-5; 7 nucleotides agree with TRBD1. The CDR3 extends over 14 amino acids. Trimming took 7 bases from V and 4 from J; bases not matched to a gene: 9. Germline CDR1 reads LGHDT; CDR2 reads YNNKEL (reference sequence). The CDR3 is CASTTGARGETQYF. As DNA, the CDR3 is TGTGCCAGCACCACAGGGGCACGAGGAGAGACCCAGTACTTC.

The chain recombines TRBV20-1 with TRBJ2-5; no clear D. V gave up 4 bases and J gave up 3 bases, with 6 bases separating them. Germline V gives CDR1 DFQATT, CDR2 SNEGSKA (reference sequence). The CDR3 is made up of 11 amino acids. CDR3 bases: TGCAGTGCTAAATTGAAAGAGACCCAGTACTTC. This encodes CSAKLKETQYF.

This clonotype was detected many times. CDR3 sequence (DNA): TGTGCGACGGACAGGAACTACGAGCAGTACTTC. The encoded protein is CATDRNYEQYF. The chain recombines TRBV6-1 with TRBJ2-7, with 7 bases that match TRBD1. This CDR3 has 11 residues. Germline-derived CDR1 and CDR2 are MNHNS and SASEGT.

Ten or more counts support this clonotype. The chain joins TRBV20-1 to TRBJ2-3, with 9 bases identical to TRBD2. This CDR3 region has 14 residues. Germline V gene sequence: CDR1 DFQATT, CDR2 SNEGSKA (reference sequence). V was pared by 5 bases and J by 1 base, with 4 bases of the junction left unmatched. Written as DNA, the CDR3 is TGCAGTGCTGACCGGACTAGCGGCACAGATACGCAGTATTTT. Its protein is CSADRTSGTDTQYF.

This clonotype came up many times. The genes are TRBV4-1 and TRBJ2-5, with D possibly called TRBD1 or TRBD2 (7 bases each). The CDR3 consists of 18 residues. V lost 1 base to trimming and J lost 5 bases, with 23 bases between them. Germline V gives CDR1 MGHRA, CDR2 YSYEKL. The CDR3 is CASSQVPSGVRGEETQYF. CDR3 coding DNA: TGCGCCAGCAGCCAAGTTCCTAGCGGAGTCAGGGGGGAGGAGACCCAGTACTTC.

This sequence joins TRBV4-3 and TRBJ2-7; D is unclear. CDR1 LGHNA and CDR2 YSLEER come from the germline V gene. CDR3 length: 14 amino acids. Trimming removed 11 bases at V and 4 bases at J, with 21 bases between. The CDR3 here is CASCQPVRAYEQYF. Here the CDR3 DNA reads TGCGCCTCCTGTCAACCGGTGCGAGCGTACGAGCAGTACTTC.

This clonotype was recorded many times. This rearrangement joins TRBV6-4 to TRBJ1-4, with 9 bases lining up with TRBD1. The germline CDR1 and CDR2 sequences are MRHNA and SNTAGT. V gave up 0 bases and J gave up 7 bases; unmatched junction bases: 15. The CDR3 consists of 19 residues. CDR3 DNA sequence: TGTGCCAGCAGTGACTCGGGACAGGGCACCATTATGAGGATTGAAAAACTGTTTTTT. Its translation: CASSDSGQGTIMRIEKLFF.

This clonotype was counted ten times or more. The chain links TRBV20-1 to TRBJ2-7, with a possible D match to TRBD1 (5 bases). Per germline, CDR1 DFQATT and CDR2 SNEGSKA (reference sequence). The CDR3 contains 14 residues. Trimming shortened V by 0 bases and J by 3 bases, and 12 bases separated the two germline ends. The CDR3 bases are TGCAGTGCTAGAGATCGGCAGGGTGGCTACGAGCAGTACTTC. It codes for CSARDRQGGYEQYF.

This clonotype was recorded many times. In nucleotides, the CDR3 is TGTGCCAGCAGCTTAGACCAATTACAGGGGTTAGTGGGAGAGACCCAGTACTTC. The encoded protein is CASSLDQLQGLVGETQYF. The chain has TRBV7-6 and TRBJ2-5, with 7 bases that match TRBD1. This CDR3 has 18 amino acids. Germline-derived CDR1 and CDR2 are SGHVS and FNYEAQ. V shed 1 base and J 4 bases; nucleotides not matched to a gene: 15.

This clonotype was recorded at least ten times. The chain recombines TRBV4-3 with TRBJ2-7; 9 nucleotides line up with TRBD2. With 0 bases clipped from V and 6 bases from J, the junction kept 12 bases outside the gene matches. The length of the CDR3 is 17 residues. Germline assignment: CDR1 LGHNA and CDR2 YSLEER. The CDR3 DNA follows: TGCGCCAGCAGCCAAGATGTGGCGGGAGGGCCCTATTGCGAGCAGTACTTC. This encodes CASSQDVAGGPYCEQYF.

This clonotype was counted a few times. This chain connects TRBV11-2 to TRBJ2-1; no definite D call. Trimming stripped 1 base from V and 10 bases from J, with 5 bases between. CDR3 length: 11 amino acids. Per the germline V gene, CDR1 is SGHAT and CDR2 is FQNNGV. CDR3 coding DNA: TGTGCCAGCAGCTTAGGCGCCGAGCAGTTCTTC. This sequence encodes CASSLGAEQFF. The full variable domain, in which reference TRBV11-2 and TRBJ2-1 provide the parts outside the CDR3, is EAGVAQSPRYKIIEKRQSVAFWCNPISGHATLYWYQQILGQGPKLLIQFQNNGVVDDSQLPKDRFSAERLKGVDSTLKIQPAKLEDSAVYLCASSLGAEQFFGPGTRLTVL.

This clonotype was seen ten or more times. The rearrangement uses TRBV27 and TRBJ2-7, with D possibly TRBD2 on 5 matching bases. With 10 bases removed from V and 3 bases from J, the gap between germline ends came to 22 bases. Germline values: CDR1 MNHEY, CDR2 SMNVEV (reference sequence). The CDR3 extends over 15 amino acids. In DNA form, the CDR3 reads TGTGCCACGGCGAGCCAATACCGGGAAAACTACGAGCAGTACTTC. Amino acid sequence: CATASQYRENYEQYF.

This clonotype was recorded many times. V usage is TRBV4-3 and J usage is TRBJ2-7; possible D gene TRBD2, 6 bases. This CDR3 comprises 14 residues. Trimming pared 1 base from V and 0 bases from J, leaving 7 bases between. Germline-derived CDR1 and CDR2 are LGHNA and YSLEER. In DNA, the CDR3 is TGCGCCAGCAGCCAAGGGGGGGACTCCTACGAGCAGTACTTC. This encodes CASSQGGDSYEQYF.

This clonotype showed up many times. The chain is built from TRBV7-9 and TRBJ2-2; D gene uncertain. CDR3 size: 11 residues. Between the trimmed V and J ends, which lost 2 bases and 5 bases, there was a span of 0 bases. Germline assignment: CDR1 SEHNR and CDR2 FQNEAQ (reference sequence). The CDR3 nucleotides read TGTGCCAGCAGCTTAACCGGGGAGCTGTTTTTT. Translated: CASSLTGELFF.

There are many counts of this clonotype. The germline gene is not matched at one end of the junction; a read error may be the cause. The CDR3 sequence is CASSQEGQRYEQSF. The CDR3 DNA reads as TGTGCCAGCAGCCAAGAGGGACAGCGATACGAGCAGTCCTTC. The chain is built from TRBV4-2 and TRBJ2-7; TRBD1 matches at 7 bases. Germline V CDR1 and CDR2: LGHNA, YNFKEQ. The CDR3 has 14 amino acids.

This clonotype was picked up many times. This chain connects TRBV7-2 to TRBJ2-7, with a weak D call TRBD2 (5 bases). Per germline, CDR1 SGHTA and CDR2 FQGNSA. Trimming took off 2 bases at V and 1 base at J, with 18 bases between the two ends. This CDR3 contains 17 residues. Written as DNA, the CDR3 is TGTGCCAGCAGCTTATTCTCGGACTCCGAACTATCCTACGAGCAGTACTTC. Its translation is CASSLFSDSELSYEQYF.

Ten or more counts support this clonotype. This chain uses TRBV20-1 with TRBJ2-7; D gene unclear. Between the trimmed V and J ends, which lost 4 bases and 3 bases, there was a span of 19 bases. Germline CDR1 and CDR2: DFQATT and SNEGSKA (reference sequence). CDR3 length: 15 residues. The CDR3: CSANKIATALYEQYF. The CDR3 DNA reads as TGCAGTGCTAACAAGATAGCAACGGCTCTCTACGAGCAGTACTTC.

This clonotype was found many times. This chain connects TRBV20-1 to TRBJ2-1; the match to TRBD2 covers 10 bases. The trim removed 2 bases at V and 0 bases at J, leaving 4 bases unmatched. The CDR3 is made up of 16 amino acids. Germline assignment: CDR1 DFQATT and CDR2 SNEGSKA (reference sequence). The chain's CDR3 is CSARSSSGSSYNEQFF. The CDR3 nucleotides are TGCAGTGCTAGATCCTCTAGCGGGAGCTCCTACAATGAGCAGTTCTTC.

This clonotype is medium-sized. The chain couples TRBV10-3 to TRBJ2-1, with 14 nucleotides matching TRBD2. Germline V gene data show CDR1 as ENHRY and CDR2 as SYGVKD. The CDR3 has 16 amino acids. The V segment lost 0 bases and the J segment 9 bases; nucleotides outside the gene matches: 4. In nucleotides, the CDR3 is TGTGCCATCAGTGAGTCCAGACTAGCGGGAGGGGGTGAGCAGTTCTTC. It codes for CAISESRLAGGGEQFF.